The rows below give T cell receptor beta chains drawn from one sample of a study of brain metastases from non-small cell lung cancer. Sequencing used immunoSEQ multiplex PCR; TCRdb keeps in-frame clones, though not all of them. The sample includes about 1,500 clones, 75% to 90% of them seen just once. The sequencing sample was made of primary lung tumor tissue. The receptors stem from a donor at least 40 years old with non-small cell lung cancer. CDR3s include the opening cysteine and the closing phenylalanine or tryptophan. A D gene is named only where the DNA matches it firmly. Rows may omit the clone size; those that give it use once, few, many or a size class.

v_gene,j_gene,abundance,d_gene,CDR3aa,CDR3nt
TRBV24-1,TRBJ2-7,few,NA,CASAYEQYF,TGTGCCTCGGCATACGAGCAATACTTC
TRBV10-3,TRBJ2-3,NA,NA,CAINQQGRGTDTQYF,TGTGCCATCAATCAACAGGGACGGGGCACAGATACGCAGTATTTT
TRBV7-9,TRBJ2-7,NA,NA,CASSPTEGVYEQYF,TGTGCCAGCAGCCCTACAGAGGGTGTCTACGAGCAGTACTTC
TRBV6-5,TRBJ1-2,NA,NA,CASSYSPNYGYTF,TGTGCCAGCAGTTACTCTCCTAACTATGGCTACACCTTC
TRBV2,TRBJ2-3,NA,NA,CASSKDFLPTDTQYF,TGTGCCAGCAGTAAGGATTTCCTACCCACAGATACGCAGTATTTT
TRBV28,TRBJ1-2,few,TRBD1,CASSNRQGAVYGYTF,TGTGCCAGCAGTAACCGCCAGGGGGCCGTCTATGGCTACACCTTC
TRBV21-1,TRBJ1-1,NA,NA,CASRVVLVRTEAFF,TGTGCCAGCAGGGTGGTCCTAGTTCGCACTGAAGCTTTCTTT
TRBV7-2,TRBJ2-7,NA,TRBD1,CASSLAARGTGHYEQYF,TGTGCCAGCAGCTTAGCGGCGAGAGGGACAGGCCATTACGAGCAGTACTTC
TRBV7-2,TRBJ2-1,NA,NA,CASSLRTRTLVTGNEQFF,TGTGCCAGCAGCTTAAGAACCCGTACCCTAGTGACGGGCAATGAGCAGTTCTTC
TRBV10-1,TRBJ2-5,NA,NA,CASRQETQYF,TGCGCCAGCCGTCAAGAGACCCAGTACTTC
TRBV29-1,TRBJ1-1,NA,NA,CSVEEGEAFF,TGCAGCGTTGAAGAAGGGGAAGCTTTCTTT
TRBV11-2,TRBJ2-1,NA,TRBD2,CASHSRGANNEQFF,TGTGCCAGCCATTCGCGGGGGGCCAACAATGAGCAGTTCTTC
TRBV28,TRBJ2-7,NA,NA,CASSLQEYEQYF,TGTGCCAGCAGCCTTCAGGAGTACGAGCAGTACTTC
TRBV7-2,TRBJ1-1,NA,NA,CASSSDSSGATEAFF,TGTGCCAGCAGCTCCGACTCCTCAGGGGCTACTGAAGCTTTCTTT
TRBV12-3/TRBV12-4,TRBJ1-2,NA,NA,CASSFTPRYGYTF,TGTGCCAGCAGTTTCACGCCCCGCTATGGCTACACCTTC
TRBV3-1/TRBV3-2,TRBJ2-3,NA,NA,CASSQGGGYPDTQYF,TGTGCCAGCAGCCAAGGCGGCGGGTACCCAGATACGCAGTATTTT
TRBV19,TRBJ1-3,NA,NA,CASSIAGASGNAIYF,TGTGCCAGTAGTATCGCCGGGGCCTCTGGAAACGCCATATATTTT
TRBV7-2,TRBJ1-3,NA,NA,CASSPGYGGGNTIYF,TGTGCCAGCAGCCCCGGTTATGGTGGTGGAAACACCATATATTTT
TRBV28,TRBJ1-1,NA,NA,CASSLGNIEAFF,TGTGCCAGCAGCCTTGGAAATATTGAAGCTTTCTTT
TRBV7-9,TRBJ2-7,NA,NA,CASSFGGSSYEQYF,TGTGCCAGCAGCTTCGGCGGAAGCTCCTACGAGCAGTACTTC
TRBV7-2,TRBJ1-2,few,NA,CASSLHPIDGYTF,TGTGCCAGCAGCTTGCACCCAATTGATGGCTACACCTTC
TRBV6-5,TRBJ1-2,NA,NA,CASSPRENYGYTF,TGTGCCAGCAGTCCCCGAGAGAACTATGGCTACACCTTC
TRBV5-4,TRBJ1-2,NA,TRBD1,CASSLATGSAYGYTF,TGTGCCAGCAGCTTAGCGACAGGGTCAGCCTATGGCTACACCTTC
TRBV3-1/TRBV3-2,TRBJ1-4,NA,NA,CASSQGTYNEKLFF,TGTGCCAGCAGCCAGGGAACATATAATGAAAAACTGTTTTTT
TRBV12-3/TRBV12-4,TRBJ2-5,NA,NA,CASSFGGQETQYF,TGTGCCAGCAGTTTCGGTGGCCAAGAGACCCAGTACTTC
TRBV11-1,TRBJ1-2,once,TRBD1,CASSLRAGGISGYTF,TGTGCCAGCAGCTTAAGGGCAGGGGGCATCTCTGGCTACACCTTC
TRBV19,TRBJ1-5,NA,NA,CASNQRAGPQHF,TGTGCCAGTAACCAAAGAGCCGGACCCCAGCATTTT
TRBV13,TRBJ1-6,NA,TRBD1,CASSLRQGYNSPLHF,TGTGCCAGCAGCCTTAGACAGGGGTATAATTCACCCCTCCACTTT
TRBV2,TRBJ2-1,NA,NA,CASSVPGHNEQFF,TGTGCCAGCAGTGTCCCGGGCCATAATGAGCAGTTCTTC
TRBV18,TRBJ2-3,NA,TRBD1,CASSPATGGTDTQYF,TGTGCCAGCTCACCAGCGACAGGGGGCACAGATACGCAGTATTTT
TRBV7-3,TRBJ2-3,NA,NA,CASSPNAVDTQYF,TGTGCCAGCAGCCCTAACGCCGTAGATACGCAGTATTTT
TRBV19,TRBJ1-2,NA,NA,CASSTSTSSYGYTF,TGTGCCAGTAGTACTTCGACTAGCTCCTATGGCTACACCTTC
TRBV24-1,TRBJ2-7,few,NA,CASAYEQYF,TGTGCCTCGGCATACGAGCAGTACTTC
TRBV6-6,TRBJ1-5,NA,TRBD1,CASSKGQGPEPQHF,TGTGCCAGCAGTAAAGGACAGGGGCCCGAGCCCCAGCATTTT
TRBV19,TRBJ1-5,few,NA,CASSIGQGRSQPQHF,TGTGCCAGTAGTATCGGGCAGGGACGAAGTCAGCCCCAGCATTTT
TRBV9,TRBJ2-6,NA,NA,CASSVTPEVSNVLTF,TGTGCCAGCAGCGTAACTCCAGAAGTGTCCAACGTCCTGACTTTC
TRBV10-3,TRBJ2-2,NA,TRBD2,CAISESVERGAAGELFF,TGTGCCATCAGTGAGTCGGTAGAGCGGGGGGCCGCCGGGGAGCTGTTTTTT